One sample yielded the 2 T cell receptor beta chains listed below, sequenced in a study of CD8+CD57+ T cells in acquired aplastic anemia. Sequencing was done on patients that had shown CD8+CD57+ cell expansion by flow cytometry. Genomic DNA, the template, was used for profiling of the TCR beta VDJ and CDR3. MiXCR was run by TCRdb on the reads, yielding one entry per CDR3 protein. The sample has roughly 500,000 distinct CDR3 sequences; under 40% are singletons. Sequencing input: sorted CD4+, CD8+, or CD8+CD57+ T cells (not recorded which) from PBMCs. The receptor set was obtained from a human donor with aplastic anemia.

Many counts were recorded for this clonotype. The chain recombines TRBV10-3 with TRBJ2-7; 7 nucleotides match TRBD1. The junction had 6 bases not matched to a gene; V was cut back by 3 bases and J by 4 bases. Germline V gene sequence: CDR1 ENHRY, CDR2 SYGVKD. CDR3 length: 14 residues. DNA for the CDR3: TGTGCCATCAGTGAACCCGACAGGGCATACGAGCAGTACTTC. Its translation is CAISEPDRAYEQYF.

V is TRBV24-1 and J is TRBJ1-5; TRBD1 matches 8 bases. J was trimmed by 0 bases and V by 6 bases; bases with no gene match: 3. The CDR3 loop spans 15 amino acids. The germline gives CDR1 KGHDR, CDR2 SFDVKD. CDR3: CATSSDRASNQPQHF. The CDR3 nucleotides read TGTGCCACCAGTTCGGACAGGGCTAGCAATCAGCCCCAGCATTTT.